The present entry profiles one TCR beta chain with its context. Its antigen remains unidentified. Researchers ran the PCR with 60 Vbeta and 13 Jbeta primers. Profiling relied on immunoSEQ multiplex PCR, and the TCRdb table lists in-frame clones only, not all of them. The table lists some 190,000 clones, about four fifths of them singletons. This sample stems from a study of cytomegalovirus exposure and HLA in healthy donors. The germline V gene has CDR1 SGDLS and CDR2 YYNGEE. CDR3 length: 16 amino acids. With 0 bases removed from V and 2 bases from J, the gap between germline ends came to 14 bases. Broader study findings: Several V segments, TRBV6-2 and TRBV6-3 among them, could not be told apart and were dropped. Donors belonging to an Asian-associated ancestry cluster reportedly showed fewer N-insertions in productive TCRs than the 666-donor mean, according to what a later analysis found. Among the most significant clusters, several appeared linked to common viral pathogens in a later analysis.

The sequenced sample consisted of PBMCs. The chain uses TRBV9 and TRBJ2-5; perhaps TRBD2 as D (6 bases). This TCR was sampled from a male donor in good health and CMV-seronegative. The chain's CDR3 is CASSVGALARQETQYF. CDR3 nucleotides: TGTGCCAGCAGCGTAGGGGCACTAGCACGTCAAGAGACCCAGTACTTC. Filled out from reference TRBV9 and TRBJ2-5, the complete variable domain reads DSGVTQTPKHLITATGQRVTLRCSPRSGDLSVYWYQQSLDQGLQFLIQYYNGEERAKGNILERFSAQQFPDLHSELNLSSLELGDSALYFCASSVGALARQETQYFGPGTRLLVL.